These T cell receptor beta chains were read from a single sample in a study of Ad26.COV2.S vaccination and SARS-CoV-2 variants. Measured with immunoSEQ multiplex PCR; TCRdb has only the in-frame clones, and not every one. The sample carries 300,000 to 450,000 clones, 85% recorded once. The specimen was peripheral blood, collected in a trial of Ad26.COV2.S vaccine versus placebo. The receptors were gathered from a person between 18 and 65 years old who received the Ad26.COV2.S COVID-19 vaccine or a placebo. CDR3s include the opening cysteine and the closing phenylalanine or tryptophan. Each record gives: clone size, V gene, D gene, J gene, CDR3 length, CDR3 DNA, CDR3 protein. A D gene is named only where the DNA matches it firmly. Rows may omit the clone size; those that give it use once, few, many or a size class.

.	TRBV4-1	.	TRBJ2-1	13	TGCGCCAGCAGCCAAGGGGTAAGCAATGAGCAGTTCTTC	CASSQGVSNEQFF
.	TRBV6-5	TRBD1	TRBJ2-7	15	TGTGCCAGCAGTTACCTGGGAAGGGGGCTAGTCGAGCAGTACTTC	CASSYLGRGLVEQYF
.	TRBV28	TRBD2	TRBJ2-2	15	TGTGCCAGCAGTTTTAGCGGGAGGGCCCCCGGGGAGCTGTTTTTT	CASSFSGRAPGELFF
.	TRBV9	TRBD1	TRBJ2-2	15	TGTGCCAGCAGCCATCCGGGACAGGGCGCCGGGGAGCTGTTTTTT	CASSHPGQGAGELFF
.	TRBV7-2	.	TRBJ2-5	16	TGTGCCAGCAGCTTATTGCCAGCGGAGCTACAAGAGACCCAGTACTTC	CASSLLPAELQETQYF
.	TRBV6-5	TRBD2	TRBJ2-1	15	TGTGCCAGCAGCCCCCCGGGGGGGGACTACAATGAGCAGTTCTTC	CASSPPGGDYNEQFF
.	TRBV18	TRBD1	TRBJ2-7	14	TGTGCCAGCTCACCGGACAGGGACACCTACGAGCAGTACTTC	CASSPDRDTYEQYF
.	TRBV29-1	.	TRBJ2-4	13	TGCAGCGTGGGGACGGTAGCCAAAAACATTCAGTACTTC	CSVGTVAKNIQYF
.	TRBV7-2	TRBD1	TRBJ1-2	15	TGTGCCAGCAGCTTCGCCCGGGACAGGGGGCTTGGCTACACCTTC	CASSFARDRGLGYTF
.	TRBV27	TRBD2	TRBJ2-7	13	TGTGCCAGCAGTCACGGACTAGAAGGCGAGCAGTACTTC	CASSHGLEGEQYF
many	TRBV6-2/TRBV6-3	TRBD1	TRBJ2-7	16	TGTGCCAGCAGTTACACGGGACAGGGGGACTCCTACGAGCAGTACTTC	CASSYTGQGDSYEQYF
.	TRBV6-2/TRBV6-3	TRBD1	TRBJ1-1	15	TGTGCCAGCAGTTACCGGGGGACAGGGGACACTGAAGCTTTCTTT	CASSYRGTGDTEAFF
.	TRBV6-5	.	TRBJ1-1	13	TGTGCCAGCAGGCTCCAGGGGAACACTGAAGCTTTCTTT	CASRLQGNTEAFF
.	TRBV2	.	TRBJ2-5	15	TGTGCCAGCAGGAGGTTGGGGACCTTTCAAGAGACCCAGTACTTC	CASRRLGTFQETQYF
.	TRBV5-4	TRBD2	TRBJ2-1	17	TGTGCCAGCAGCCCCGCGTTTATGACTAGCGGATACAATGAGCAGTTCTTC	CASSPAFMTSGYNEQFF
once	TRBV5-1	.	TRBJ2-2	15	TGCGCCAGCAGCTTGGCGCCCGCGGGCACCGGGGAGCTGTTTTTT	CASSLAPAGTGELFF
.	TRBV10-3	.	TRBJ2-1	12	TGTGCCATCAGTGGGGAACTAGTCGAGCAGTTCTTC	CAISGELVEQFF
once	TRBV7-8	.	TRBJ1-5	14	TGTGCCAGCAGCTTCTTAGGGTCCTATCAGCCCCAGCATTTT	CASSFLGSYQPQHF
.	TRBV18	TRBD1	TRBJ1-2	15	TGTGCCAGCTCACCCACCTCGACAGGGCCCTATGGCTACACCTTC	CASSPTSTGPYGYTF
once	TRBV2	.	TRBJ1-3	12	TGTGCCAGCAGGACGCGCTGGGGGGCCATATATTTT	CASRTRWGAIYF